Listed below are T cell receptor beta chains from one sample, sequenced in a study of CD8 T cells in ankylosing spondylitis. A single record per CDR3 protein comes from TCRdb applying MiXCR to the 5' RACE reads. Among roughly 220,000 distinct CDR3 sequences listed, roughly a tenth were seen once. The sequencing input was blood, either unsorted or a sorted T cell fraction (not recorded which). All receptors come from a male donor with ankylosing spondylitis or in good health (not recorded which). Both conserved end residues are part of each CDR3. The D gene is left open where the match is weak. The size entry is marked missing in some rows and otherwise reads once, few, many or a size class.

size: many
V: TRBV7-9
J: TRBJ2-5
D: NA
CDR3: CASSFRFETQYF
DNA: TGTGCCAGCAGCTTTAGGTTTGAGACCCAGTACTTC

size: few
V: TRBV19
J: TRBJ1-5
D: TRBD1
CDR3: CASSAGTVLTQPQHF
DNA: TGTGCCAGTAGTGCGGGGACAGTCTTAACTCAGCCCCAGCATTTT

size: NA
V: TRBV27
J: TRBJ2-1
D: TRBD1
CDR3: CASSQGAPYNEQFF
DNA: TGTGCCAGCAGTCAGGGGGCCCCCTACAATGAGCAGTTCTTC

size: few
V: TRBV7-6
J: TRBJ1-2
D: NA
CDR3: CASPRGGIGYTF
DNA: TGTGCCAGCCCCCGGGGAGGGATTGGCTACACCTTC

size: NA
V: TRBV7-9
J: TRBJ1-1
D: NA
CDR3: CASSFWGNTEAFF
DNA: TGTGCCAGCAGCTTCTGGGGGAACACTGAAGCTTTCTTT

size: NA
V: TRBV12-3/TRBV12-4
J: TRBJ2-1
D: NA
CDR3: CASRKTVNNEQFF
DNA: TGTGCCAGCAGGAAGACAGTTAACAATGAGCAGTTCTTC

size: few
V: TRBV6-5
J: TRBJ2-4
D: TRBD2
CDR3: CASSYSGGGAKNIQYF
DNA: TGTGCCAGCAGTTACTCTGGCGGGGGAGCCAAAAACATTCAGTACTTC

size: NA
V: TRBV2
J: TRBJ1-5
D: NA
CDR3: CASSVGTHSNQPQHF
DNA: TGTGCCAGCAGCGTCGGGACGCATAGCAATCAGCCCCAGCATTTT

size: many
V: TRBV9
J: TRBJ1-2
D: NA
CDR3: CASSSSAERDYGYTF
DNA: TGTGCCAGCAGCTCGAGTGCTGAAAGGGACTATGGCTACACCTTC

size: many
V: TRBV7-9
J: TRBJ2-1
D: TRBD2
CDR3: CASSPGGGQVEQFF
DNA: TGTGCCAGCTCCCCGGGGGGGGGACAAGTTGAGCAGTTCTTC

size: many
V: TRBV9
J: TRBJ2-4
D: NA
CDR3: CASSSTPEIRNIQYF
DNA: TGTGCCAGCAGCTCCACCCCTGAAATACGAAACATTCAGTACTTC

size: NA
V: TRBV12-3/TRBV12-4
J: TRBJ2-5
D: NA
CDR3: CASSFLSGPQGGKQETQYF
DNA: TGTGCCAGCAGTTTTTTGTCGGGACCTCAAGGGGGGAAACAAGAGACCCAGTACTTC

size: NA
V: TRBV5-5
J: TRBJ1-1
D: TRBD1
CDR3: CASSQLTGGNTEAFF
DNA: TGTGCCAGCAGCCAATTGACAGGGGGCAATACTGAAGCTTTCTTT

size: many
V: TRBV28
J: TRBJ1-6
D: TRBD1
CDR3: CASRGGQGFAPLHF
DNA: TGTGCCAGCCGAGGGGGACAGGGTTTTGCACCCCTCCACTTT

size: many
V: TRBV6-2/TRBV6-3
J: TRBJ2-7
D: TRBD2
CDR3: CASSGLASSYEQYF
DNA: TGTGCCAGCAGCGGACTAGCGTCCTCCTACGAGCAGTACTTC

size: NA
V: TRBV7-2
J: TRBJ2-3
D: TRBD1
CDR3: CASSPGQGQADTQYF
DNA: TGTGCCAGCAGCCCCGGACAGGGACAAGCAGATACGCAGTATTTT

size: many
V: TRBV5-5
J: TRBJ2-5
D: NA
CDR3: CASKFALGGETQYF
DNA: TGTGCCAGCAAATTCGCCCTCGGAGGAGAGACCCAGTACTTC

size: many
V: TRBV5-1
J: TRBJ2-3
D: TRBD2
CDR3: CASSFGGGADTQYF
DNA: TGCGCCAGCAGCTTCGGCGGGGGGGCAGATACGCAGTATTTT

size: many
V: TRBV7-2
J: TRBJ2-1
D: TRBD2
CDR3: CASSLGSGDYNEQFF
DNA: TGTGCCAGCAGCTTAGGTAGCGGGGACTACAATGAGCAGTTCTTC

size: few
V: TRBV7-3
J: TRBJ2-1
D: TRBD2
CDR3: CASSFSAGGDNEQFF
DNA: TGTGCCAGCAGCTTTTCAGCGGGGGGGGATAATGAGCAGTTCTTC

size: many
V: TRBV3-1
J: TRBJ2-7
D: TRBD2
CDR3: CASSPQRGSPYEQYF
DNA: TGTGCCAGCAGCCCCCAGCGGGGCTCTCCCTACGAGCAGTACTTC

size: NA
V: TRBV5-6
J: TRBJ2-1
D: NA
CDR3: CASSSTGRGDGDEQFF
DNA: TGTGCCAGCAGCAGTACGGGGCGGGGAGATGGGGATGAGCAGTTCTTC

size: few
V: TRBV12-3/TRBV12-4
J: TRBJ2-3
D: NA
CDR3: CASSSLLGKARTDTQYF
DNA: TGTGCCAGCAGTTCCCTTTTGGGGAAGGCCCGGACAGATACGCAGTATTTT

size: many
V: TRBV15
J: TRBJ1-5
D: TRBD1
CDR3: CATSSRGQSSYSNQPQHF
DNA: TGTGCCACCAGCAGTAGGGGACAGAGCAGTTATAGCAATCAGCCCCAGCATTTT

size: many
V: TRBV3-1
J: TRBJ1-4
D: NA
CDR3: CASRPSGGTNEKLFF
DNA: TGTGCCAGCAGGCCCTCAGGCGGGACTAATGAAAAACTGTTTTTT

size: few
V: TRBV21-1
J: TRBJ2-1
D: NA
CDR3: CASSKVGTRGHNEQFF
DNA: TGTGCCAGCAGCAAAGTGGGGACTCGCGGGCACAATGAGCAGTTCTTC

size: NA
V: TRBV28
J: TRBJ2-7
D: TRBD2
CDR3: CASSPTSGGSSYEQYF
DNA: TGTGCCAGCTCCCCAACTAGCGGGGGGAGCTCCTACGAGCAGTACTTC

size: NA
V: TRBV7-9
J: TRBJ1-2
D: NA
CDR3: CASSLVFRQTYGYTF
DNA: TGTGCCAGCAGCTTAGTATTCAGGCAGACGTATGGCTACACCTTC

size: many
V: TRBV6-5
J: TRBJ2-3
D: NA
CDR3: CASSYGPPGSTDTQYF
DNA: TGTGCCAGCAGTTATGGGCCGCCCGGTAGCACAGATACGCAGTATTTT

size: many
V: TRBV6-1
J: TRBJ2-2
D: NA
CDR3: CASRGGDRNTGELFF
DNA: TGTGCCAGCAGAGGGGGGGACCGGAACACCGGGGAGCTGTTTTTT

size: many
V: TRBV5-1
J: TRBJ2-3
D: NA
CDR3: CASSRGPTDTQYF
DNA: TGCGCCAGCAGCAGGGGCCCCACAGATACGCAGTATTTT

size: many
V: TRBV6-2/TRBV6-3
J: TRBJ2-1
D: NA
CDR3: CASMAAESSEQFF
DNA: TGTGCCAGCATGGCGGCCGAATCGTCTGAGCAGTTCTTC

size: many
V: TRBV9
J: TRBJ2-3
D: NA
CDR3: CASSVSSVADTQYF
DNA: TGTGCCAGCAGCGTTTCCAGCGTTGCAGATACGCAGTATTTT

size: many
V: TRBV2
J: TRBJ1-1
D: TRBD1
CDR3: CASIFETGGVSTEAFF
DNA: TGTGCCAGCATTTTTGAGACAGGGGGCGTTAGTACCGAAGCTTTCTTT

size: many
V: TRBV9
J: TRBJ2-5
D: TRBD1
CDR3: CASSALPGQGEETQYF
DNA: TGTGCCAGCAGCGCTTTACCGGGACAGGGAGAAGAGACCCAGTACTTC

size: many
V: TRBV20-1
J: TRBJ2-1
D: TRBD2
CDR3: CSAIAGGLHEQFF
DNA: TGCAGTGCTATAGCGGGGGGGCTCCATGAGCAGTTCTTC

size: many
V: TRBV7-9
J: TRBJ2-7
D: NA
CDR3: CASSLGQAIIYEQYF
DNA: TGTGCCAGCAGCCTTGGGCAGGCGATCATCTACGAGCAGTACTTC

size: NA
V: TRBV24-1
J: TRBJ1-5
D: NA
CDR3: CATSVSGTHQPQHF
DNA: TGTGCCACCAGTGTATCCGGCACACATCAGCCCCAGCATTTT

size: few
V: TRBV5-5
J: TRBJ1-1
D: NA
CDR3: CASSFTAVNTEAFF
DNA: TGTGCCAGCAGCTTCACGGCCGTGAACACTGAAGCTTTCTTT

size: few
V: TRBV3-1
J: TRBJ2-1
D: TRBD2
CDR3: CASSPSRGSGGPGRSYNEQFF
DNA: TGTGCCAGCAGCCCTTCCCGGGGTAGCGGGGGGCCCGGCCGATCCTACAATGAGCAGTTCTTC

size: NA
V: TRBV9
J: TRBJ2-1
D: TRBD1
CDR3: CASSPRTGGENEQFF
DNA: TGTGCCAGCAGCCCCCGGACAGGGGGGGAAAATGAGCAGTTCTTC

size: many
V: TRBV7-8
J: TRBJ1-1
D: NA
CDR3: CASRRMRLTEAFF
DNA: TGTGCCAGCAGACGAATGCGACTGACTGAAGCTTTCTTT

size: few
V: TRBV30
J: TRBJ2-1
D: NA
CDR3: CAWSAGVGHEQFF
DNA: TGTGCCTGGAGTGCAGGGGTGGGACATGAGCAGTTCTTC

size: many
V: TRBV7-9
J: TRBJ2-7
D: NA
CDR3: CASSRTGYEQYF
DNA: TGTGCCAGCAGCCGGACTGGATACGAGCAGTACTTC

size: NA
V: TRBV20-1
J: TRBJ2-7
D: TRBD2
CDR3: CSASDGGGHSYEQYF
DNA: TGCAGTGCTAGTGATGGCGGGGGTCACTCCTACGAGCAGTACTTC

size: few
V: TRBV5-6
J: TRBJ2-3
D: NA
CDR3: CASRRTGPPDTQYF
DNA: TGTGCCAGCAGACGAACAGGGCCCCCAGATACGCAGTATTTT

size: many
V: TRBV6-1
J: TRBJ2-7
D: TRBD2
CDR3: CASRSTGTSGGPLTYEQYF
DNA: TGTGCCAGCAGATCCACCGGGACTAGCGGGGGCCCACTCACCTACGAGCAGTACTTC

size: NA
V: TRBV5-1
J: TRBJ2-7
D: NA
CDR3: CASSFTDRISPDEQYF
DNA: TGCGCCAGCAGCTTTACCGACCGAATCTCCCCCGACGAGCAGTACTTC

size: NA
V: TRBV6-2/TRBV6-3
J: TRBJ2-5
D: NA
CDR3: CASSSDGERPRETQYF
DNA: TGTGCCAGCAGTTCCGACGGGGAGCGGCCGCGAGAGACCCAGTACTTC

size: many
V: TRBV12-3/TRBV12-4
J: TRBJ2-7
D: NA
CDR3: CASASGAGTIYEQYF
DNA: TGTGCCAGCGCATCAGGGGCGGGGACGATCTACGAGCAGTACTTC

size: many
V: TRBV20-1
J: TRBJ2-5
D: TRBD1
CDR3: CSASYGTVAETQYF
DNA: TGCAGTGCTAGTTACGGGACAGTGGCAGAGACCCAGTACTTC

size: NA
V: TRBV5-1
J: TRBJ1-1
D: TRBD1
CDR3: CASSPGQPNTEAFF
DNA: TGCGCCAGCAGCCCGGGACAGCCGAACACTGAAGCTTTCTTT

size: few
V: TRBV7-9
J: TRBJ2-5
D: TRBD1
CDR3: CASSPTGFIEETQYF
DNA: TGTGCCAGCAGCCCGACAGGGTTCATAGAAGAGACCCAGTACTTC

size: few
V: TRBV11-1
J: TRBJ2-7
D: NA
CDR3: CASSLGWGEAYEQYF
DNA: TGTGCCAGCAGCTTAGGGTGGGGAGAGGCCTACGAGCAGTACTTC

size: NA
V: TRBV24-1
J: TRBJ2-1
D: NA
CDR3: CATSDLGGLSNEQFF
DNA: TGTGCCACCAGTGATTTAGGGGGGCTTTCCAATGAGCAGTTCTTC

size: many
V: TRBV20-1
J: TRBJ2-3
D: TRBD2
CDR3: CSTPWRRGGNTDTQYF
DNA: TGCAGCACCCCATGGCGGCGGGGGGGCAACACAGATACGCAGTATTTT

size: NA
V: TRBV20-1
J: TRBJ1-6
D: NA
CDR3: CSARGDDRGPLHF
DNA: TGCAGTGCTAGAGGGGACGACCGGGGGCCCCTCCACTTT

size: many
V: TRBV3-1
J: TRBJ1-6
D: NA
CDR3: CASSQGGGWYLHF
DNA: TGTGCCAGCAGCCAGGGGGGGGGCTGGTACCTCCACTTT

size: NA
V: TRBV3-1
J: TRBJ2-3
D: NA
CDR3: CASSQVRGWTDTQYF
DNA: TGTGCCAGCAGCCAAGTCAGGGGATGGACAGATACGCAGTATTTT